Each of the 9 T cell receptor beta chains below was sequenced from the same sample in a study of cytomegalovirus exposure and HLA in healthy donors. PCR involved 60 Vbeta and 13 Jbeta primers. Libraries were prepared by immunoSEQ multiplex PCR; TCRdb keeps only in-frame clonotypes and omits some of them. Among 90,000 to 100,000 clones listed, more than 60% were seen once. Material for sequencing was PBMCs. The receptors were sampled from a man aged 55 to 70 in good health and CMV-seropositive.

The V call is TRBV9, the J call TRBJ2-2; 7 nucleotides agree with TRBD2. The CDR3 has 15 amino acids. Germline V CDR1 and CDR2: SGDLS, YYNGEE. V was pared by 0 bases and J by 4 bases, with 3 bases of the junction left unmatched. CDR3 bases: TGTGCCAGCAGCGTAGTAGCGGGTTTCACCGGGGAGCTGTTTTTT. Translation: CASSVVAGFTGELFF.

The chain combines TRBV20-1 with TRBJ2-7; D ambiguous. This CDR3 comprises 11 residues. The ends were cut back, 8 bases at V and 6 bases at J, with 14 bases in the middle. CDR1 is DFQATT, CDR2 SNEGSKA, per germline (reference sequence). CDR3 amino acids: CSTEVVSEQYF. The CDR3 DNA is TGCAGTACCGAGGTGGTTAGCGAGCAGTACTTC.

The chain has TRBV2 and TRBJ2-7; a possible D gene is TRBD1 (5 bases). The germline gives CDR1 SNHLY, CDR2 FYNNEI. This CDR3 comprises 12 residues. The V and J ends lost 6 bases and 7 bases respectively, with 13 bases between them. The CDR3 sequence: CASRHTGMEQYF. For the CDR3, the DNA is TGTGCCAGCAGACATACAGGAATGGAGCAGTACTTC.

This chain uses TRBV5-1 with TRBJ2-1, with 9 bases matching TRBD2. The CDR3 runs to 16 residues. The germline CDR1 and CDR2 sequences are SGHRS and YFSETQ. The J segment lost 6 bases and the V segment lost 4 bases, leaving 11 bases of the junction unmatched. CDR3 loop: CASSARLTSGFNEQFF. CDR3 coding DNA: TGCGCCAGCAGCGCCCGCTTGACTAGCGGATTCAATGAGCAGTTCTTC.

The chain uses TRBV19 and TRBJ1-6; D is undetermined. The CDR3 has 13 amino acids. The germline gives CDR1 LNHDA, CDR2 SQIVND (reference sequence). The V gene lost 7 bases and the J gene lost 10 bases, with 14 bases spanning the gap. CDR3 DNA: TGTGCCAGTATCGGAGATTTCGGCTCACCCCTCCACTTT. Its protein product is CASIGDFGSPLHF.

The chain has TRBV29-1 and TRBJ2-5; TRBD2 aligns across 14 bases. This CDR3 spans 14 amino acids. V shed 7 bases, J shed 5 bases, and the junction held 6 bases outside the gene matches. Germline V gene sequence: CDR1 SQVTM, CDR2 ANQGSEA. The CDR3 loop is CSGGLAGAGETQYF. The CDR3 DNA reads as TGCAGCGGGGGACTAGCGGGGGCGGGGGAGACCCAGTACTTC.

The V gene is TRBV15, the J gene TRBJ1-6, with TRBD1 identical over 10 bases. CDR1 and CDR2 (germline): LNHNV, YYDKDF (reference sequence). J lost 7 bases, V lost 0 bases, and 6 bases had no gene match. The CDR3 has 17 residues. The CDR3, as DNA: TGTGCCACCAGCAGAGACTTTCCGGGACAGGGGAATTCACCCCTCCACTTT. This gives the protein CATSRDFPGQGNSPLHF.

This clone has just a few counts. V and J are TRBV21-1 and TRBJ1-2; the table's D call, TRBD1, has no DNA check behind it. TRBV21-1 is noted as a pseudogene. CDR3 size: 16 residues. The CDR3 DNA sequence: TGTGCCAGCAGCAAAGTTGTACAGGGGGATGACTATGGCTACACCTTC. This translates into CASSKVVQGDDYGYTF.

This chain connects TRBV6-1 to TRBJ2-5, with D maybe TRBD2 (5 bases). V lost 4 bases and J lost 5, with 20 bases in between. This CDR3 spans 16 amino acids. The germline V gene has CDR1 MNHNS and CDR2 SASEGT. Here the CDR3 reads CASSVSGNSESETQYF. The DNA of the CDR3 is TGTGCCAGCAGTGTATCCGGGAATAGCGAGTCGGAGACCCAGTACTTC.